The T cell receptor beta chain described here comes from a study of T cell repertoires in cytomegalovirus infection. About the research overall: Indications of both CMV infection and matching HLA type were provided by public TCR beta signatures. Findings of the study overall: Pooled public TCR beta family frequency picked out CMV carriers with the relevant HLA. Ex vivo, HLA-C-restricted CMV-specific TCR beta clonotypes prevailed over the rest of the response.

One entry per CDR3 protein results from TCRdb running MiXCR on the reads. The sample has roughly 77,000 distinct CDR3 sequences, 3% to 4.5% seen once. V shed 3 bases, J shed 10 bases, and the junction held 6 bases outside the gene matches. There are 14 residues in the CDR3. Germline V gives CDR1 SGHTA, CDR2 FQGNSA. This clonotype showed up many times. Its specificity is not known. Sequenced material: PBMCs. This rearrangement joins TRBV7-2 to TRBJ1-6; 7 bases are a match to TRBD1. This receptor was taken from a human donor in good health (CMV status not recorded). Some clones in this sample may be carry-over from other donors' samples. CDR3 DNA sequence: TGTGCCAGCAGCTTTTGGGACAGCGGATCACCCCTCCACTTT. Translation gives CASSFWDSGSPLHF. The full variable domain, with the rest looked up from reference TRBV7-2 and TRBJ1-6, is GAGVSQSPSNKVTEKGKDVELRCDPISGHTALYWYRQSLGQGLEFLIYFQGNSAPDKSGLPSDRFSAERTGGSVSTLTIQRTQQEDSAVYLCASSFWDSGSPLHFGNGTRLTVT.